The 4 T cell receptor beta chains in this list originate from one sample, sequenced in a study of cytomegalovirus exposure and HLA in healthy donors. Clones were read by immunoSEQ multiplex PCR, and TCRdb kept only the in-frame ones, dropping some. The sample contains under 350,000 clones, 80% to 90% of which appear only once. Specimen: PBMCs. The receptors come from a woman aged 18-29 years in good health and CMV-seronegative.

This chain joins TRBV10-3 and TRBJ2-2; 10 positions agree with TRBD1. V shed 9 bases, J shed 0 bases, and the junction held 10 bases outside the gene matches. Per the germline V gene, CDR1 is ENHRY and CDR2 is SYGVKD. The CDR3 loop spans 17 amino acids. DNA for the CDR3: TGTGCCATACACCGGGACAGGGGCGGTACGAACACCGGGGAGCTGTTTTTT. This gives the protein CAIHRDRGGTNTGELFF.

V usage is TRBV27 and J usage is TRBJ2-7; 10 nucleotides match TRBD1. V trimming: 5 bases; J trimming: 6 bases; junction bases outside the gene matches: 10. Germline lookup yields CDR1 MNHEY and CDR2 SMNVEV (reference sequence). The CDR3 loop spans 15 amino acids. In nucleotides, the CDR3 is TGTGCCAGCAGTCGACAGGGACAGGGGATACGCGAGCAGTACTTC. This gives the protein CASSRQGQGIREQYF.

The gene calls are TRBV27 and TRBJ2-7; TRBD1 matches 9 bases. The ends lost 4 bases at V and 4 bases at J; junction bases unmatched: 11. Per the germline V gene, CDR1 is MNHEY and CDR2 is SMNVEV (reference sequence). This CDR3 spans 16 amino acids. The CDR3 protein is CASSYRPGQGSYEQYF. The CDR3 nucleotides read TGTGCCAGCAGTTACAGACCGGGACAGGGTTCGTACGAGCAGTACTTC.

The sample holds a few counts of this clone. The DNA for the CDR3 is TGTGCCAGCAGCGTAGATCAGGGGGAGCAGTACTTC. This sequence encodes CASSVDQGEQYF. This chain links TRBV9 with TRBJ2-7, with D possibly being TRBD1 (6 bases). V was shortened by 0 bases and J by 7 bases, with 8 bases between the two germline ends. The CDR3 loop spans 12 amino acids. The germline CDR1 and CDR2 sequences are SGDLS and YYNGEE.